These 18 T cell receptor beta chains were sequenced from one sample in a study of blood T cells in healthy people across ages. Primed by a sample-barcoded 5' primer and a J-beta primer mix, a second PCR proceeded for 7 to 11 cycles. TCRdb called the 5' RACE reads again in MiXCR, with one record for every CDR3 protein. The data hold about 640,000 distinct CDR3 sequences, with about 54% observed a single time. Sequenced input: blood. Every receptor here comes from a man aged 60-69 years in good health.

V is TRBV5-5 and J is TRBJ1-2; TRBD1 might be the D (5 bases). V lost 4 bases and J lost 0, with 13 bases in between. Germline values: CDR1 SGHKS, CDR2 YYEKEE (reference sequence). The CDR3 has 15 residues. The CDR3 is CASSLGTAANYGYTF. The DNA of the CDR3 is TGTGCCAGCAGCCTCGGGACGGCAGCTAACTATGGCTACACCTTC.

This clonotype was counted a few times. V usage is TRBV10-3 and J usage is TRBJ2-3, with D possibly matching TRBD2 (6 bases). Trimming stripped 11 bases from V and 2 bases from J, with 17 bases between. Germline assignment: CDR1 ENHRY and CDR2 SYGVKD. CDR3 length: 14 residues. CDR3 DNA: TGTGCCCAAGGGCGGGGAGATTCCACAGATACGCAGTATTTT. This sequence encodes CAQGRGDSTDTQYF.

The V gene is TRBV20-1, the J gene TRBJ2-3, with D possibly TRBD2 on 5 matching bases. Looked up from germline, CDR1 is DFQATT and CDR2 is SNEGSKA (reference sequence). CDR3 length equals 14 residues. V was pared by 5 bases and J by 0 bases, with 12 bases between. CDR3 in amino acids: CSAGDLASTDTQYF. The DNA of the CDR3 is TGCAGTGCTGGGGATCTAGCTAGCACAGATACGCAGTATTTT.

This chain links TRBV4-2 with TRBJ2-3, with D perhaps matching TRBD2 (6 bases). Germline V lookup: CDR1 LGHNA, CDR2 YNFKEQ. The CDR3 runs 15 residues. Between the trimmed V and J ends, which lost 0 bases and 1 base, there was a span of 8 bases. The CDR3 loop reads CASSQERGRTDTQYF. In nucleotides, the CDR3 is TGTGCCAGCAGCCAAGAGCGGGGCCGCACAGATACGCAGTATTTT.

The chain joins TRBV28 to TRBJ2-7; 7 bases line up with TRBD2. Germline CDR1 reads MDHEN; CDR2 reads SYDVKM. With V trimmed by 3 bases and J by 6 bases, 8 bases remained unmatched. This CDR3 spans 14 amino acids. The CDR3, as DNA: TGTGCCAGCAGTTTGAGACTAGCCTCGTCCGAGCAGTACTTC. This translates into CASSLRLASSEQYF. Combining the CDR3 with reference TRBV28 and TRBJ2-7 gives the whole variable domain DVKVTQSSRYLVKRTGEKVFLECVQDMDHENMFWYRQDPGLGLRLIYFSYDVKMKEKGDIPEGYSVSREKKERFSLILESASTNQTSMYLCASSLRLASSEQYFGPGTRLTVT.

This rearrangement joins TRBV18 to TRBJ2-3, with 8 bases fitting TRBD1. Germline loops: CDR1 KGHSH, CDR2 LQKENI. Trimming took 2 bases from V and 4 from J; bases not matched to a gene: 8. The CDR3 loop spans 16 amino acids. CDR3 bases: TGTGCCAGCTCACCAGATGACAGGGGTGGTGCAGATACGCAGTATTTT. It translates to CASSPDDRGGADTQYF.

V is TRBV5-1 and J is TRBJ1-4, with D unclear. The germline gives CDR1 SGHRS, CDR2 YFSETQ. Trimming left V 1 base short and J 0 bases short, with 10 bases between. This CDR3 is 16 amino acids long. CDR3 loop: CASSLFGSATNEKLFF. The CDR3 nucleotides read TGCGCCAGCAGCTTGTTCGGGTCCGCAACTAATGAAAAACTGTTTTTT.

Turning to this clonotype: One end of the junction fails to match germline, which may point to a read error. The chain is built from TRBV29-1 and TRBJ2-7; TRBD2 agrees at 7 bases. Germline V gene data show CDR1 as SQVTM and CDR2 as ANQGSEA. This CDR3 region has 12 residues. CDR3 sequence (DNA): TGCAGCGTAGAAGCGGGGACCCACGAGCAGTACTTC. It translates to CSVEAGTHEQYF.

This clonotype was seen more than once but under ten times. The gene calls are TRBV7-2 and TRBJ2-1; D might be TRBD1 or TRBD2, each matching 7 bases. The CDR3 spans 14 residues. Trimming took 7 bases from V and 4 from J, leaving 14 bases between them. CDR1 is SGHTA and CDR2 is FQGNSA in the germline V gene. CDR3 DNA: TGTGCCAGCACCTTCCAGGGGGGGTACAATGAGCAGTTCTTC. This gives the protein CASTFQGGYNEQFF.

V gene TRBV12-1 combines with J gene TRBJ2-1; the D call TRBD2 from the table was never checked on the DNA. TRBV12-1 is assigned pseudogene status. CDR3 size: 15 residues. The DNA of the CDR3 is TGTGCCAGCAGCTTACGGGCCTCCCAGGTTAATGAGCAGTTCTTC. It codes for CASSLRASQVNEQFF.

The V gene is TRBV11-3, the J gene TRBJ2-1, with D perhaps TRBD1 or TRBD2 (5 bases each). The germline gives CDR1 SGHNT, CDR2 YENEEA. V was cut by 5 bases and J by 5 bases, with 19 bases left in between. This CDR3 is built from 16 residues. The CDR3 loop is CASSLGFSGTHNEQFF. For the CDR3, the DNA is TGTGCCAGCAGCCTAGGTTTTAGTGGGACGCACAATGAGCAGTTCTTC.

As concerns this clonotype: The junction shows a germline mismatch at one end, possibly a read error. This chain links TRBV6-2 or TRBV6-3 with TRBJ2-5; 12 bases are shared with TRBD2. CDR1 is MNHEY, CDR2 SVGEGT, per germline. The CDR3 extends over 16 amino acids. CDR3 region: CACSRGLAGEQETQYF. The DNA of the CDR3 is TGTGCCTGCAGTAGGGGACTAGCGGGCGAGCAAGAGACCCAGTACTTC.

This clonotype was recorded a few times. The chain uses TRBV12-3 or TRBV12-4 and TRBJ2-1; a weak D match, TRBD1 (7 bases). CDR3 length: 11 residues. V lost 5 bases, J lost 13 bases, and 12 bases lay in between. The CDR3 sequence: CASSQGDFQFF. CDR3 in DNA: TGTGCCAGCAGTCAGGGGGACTTTCAGTTCTTC.

The CDR3 here is CASSLTGREQFF. DNA of the CDR3: TGTGCCAGCAGCCTAACAGGGAGGGAGCAGTTCTTC. The V gene is TRBV28, the J gene TRBJ2-1; D possibly matches TRBD1 or TRBD2 (6 bases each). Germline lookup yields CDR1 MDHEN and CDR2 SYDVKM. This CDR3 has 12 residues. Trimming stripped 6 bases from V and 10 bases from J, with 13 bases between.

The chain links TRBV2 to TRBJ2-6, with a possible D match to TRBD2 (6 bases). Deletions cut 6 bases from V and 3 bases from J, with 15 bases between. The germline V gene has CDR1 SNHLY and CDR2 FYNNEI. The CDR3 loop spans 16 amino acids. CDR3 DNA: TGTGCCAGCAGACCTACTAGGGGAGGTGGGGCCAACGTCCTGACTTTC. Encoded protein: CASRPTRGGGANVLTF.

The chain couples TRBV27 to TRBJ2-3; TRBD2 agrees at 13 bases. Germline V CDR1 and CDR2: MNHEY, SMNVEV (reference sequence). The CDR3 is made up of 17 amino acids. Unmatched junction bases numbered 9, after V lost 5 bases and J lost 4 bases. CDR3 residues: CASSLGLAGPWADTQYF. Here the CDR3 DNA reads TGTGCCAGCAGTCTGGGACTAGCGGGGCCGTGGGCAGATACGCAGTATTTT.

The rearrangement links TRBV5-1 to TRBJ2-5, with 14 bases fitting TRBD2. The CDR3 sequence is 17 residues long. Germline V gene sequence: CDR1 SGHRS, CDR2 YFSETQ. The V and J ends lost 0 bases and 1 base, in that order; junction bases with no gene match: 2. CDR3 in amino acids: CASSLDGLAGGQETQYF. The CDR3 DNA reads TGCGCCAGCAGCTTGGATGGACTAGCGGGGGGCCAAGAGACCCAGTACTTC. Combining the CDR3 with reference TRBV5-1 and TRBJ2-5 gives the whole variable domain KAGVTQTPRYLIKTRGQQVTLSCSPISGHRSVSWYQQTPGQGLQFLFEYFSETQRNKGNFPGRFSGRQFSNSRSEMNVSTLELGDSALYLCASSLDGLAGGQETQYFGPGTRLLVL.

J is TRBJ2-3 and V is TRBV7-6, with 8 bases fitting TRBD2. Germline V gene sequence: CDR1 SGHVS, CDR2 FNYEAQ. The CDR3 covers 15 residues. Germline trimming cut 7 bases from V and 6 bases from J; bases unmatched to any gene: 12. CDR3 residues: CASTRGGGPGDTQYF. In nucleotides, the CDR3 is TGTGCCAGCACCCGAGGCGGGGGGCCCGGGGATACGCAGTATTTT.